This TCR beta chain was documented in a study of radiation and T cells in renal cell carcinoma. In the study overall: Nephrectomy followed 15 Gy stereotactic body radiation by 4 weeks.

Notes on this clone: No antigen is known for it.

Germline V gene data show CDR1 as MNHNS and CDR2 as SASEGT. CDR3 length: 12 amino acids. The ends were cut back, 6 bases at V and 4 bases at J, with 9 bases in the middle. As for time point: baseline pretreatment blood. Treatment of the sample: 15 Gy SBRT to primary tumor, nephrectomy 4 weeks later. Study results and limitations: Without pretreatment biopsies, baseline tumor clonotype presence was undetermined. From baseline, blood top tumor clonotypes peaked at 2 weeks post-radiation.

Sequencing was performed with immunoSEQ multiplex PCR; in TCRdb, only in-frame clones are kept and a portion is missing. The sample shows about 59,000 clones, approximately 84% of them seen only once. This receptor was taken from a man aged 60-69 years with renal cell carcinoma. Here the sequenced sample was blood, taken from a patient whose treatment included radiotherapy and nephrectomy. The chain carries TRBV6-1 and TRBJ1-2; D ambiguous. CDR3 DNA: TGTGCCAGCAGGGATTCTGGCTATGGCTACACCTTC. Its protein is CASRDSGYGYTF.